The rows below give T cell receptor beta chains drawn from one sample of a study of cytotoxic CD8 clonotypes in ibrutinib-treated CLL. Method: immunoSEQ multiplex PCR; TCRdb's copy keeps in-frame clones and lacks some. Of 200,000 to 250,000 clones in the sample, over 65% are singletons; the top ten hold 5.5% to 7%. The sample was PBMCs, taken after 12 months of ibrutinib treatment. Source of these receptors: a human donor with chronic lymphocytic leukemia. Both conserved end residues are part of each CDR3. The D gene is left open where the match is weak.

V	D	CDR3
TRBV9	NA	CASSVSSGNNYNEQFF
TRBV11-2	TRBD1	CASSFLPTGESYEQYF
TRBV7-8	NA	CASTSKGGKAFF
TRBV4-2	NA	CASSPAQDRPWNEQFF
TRBV5-1	NA	CASSLAAGSSYEQYF
TRBV6-5	NA	CASRAGLWPWDEQYF
TRBV6-5	TRBD2	CASSYVTSGRSEQYF
TRBV6-6	TRBD1	CASSYPGGNTGELFF
TRBV5-4	NA	CASSLGGLLNTEAFF
TRBV5-1	TRBD1	CASSLDGTGSYEQYF
TRBV25-1	NA	CASSGEFQETQYF
TRBV19	NA	CASSNDRKAYEQYF
TRBV5-1	TRBD2	CASSLGYSAGLVNEQFF
TRBV18	TRBD1	CASSPFSHDRGRNTEAFF
TRBV7-2	NA	CASSLDFLTGVEKLFF
TRBV9	NA	CASSGSRGYGYTF
TRBV25-1	TRBD1	CASSVRQGSSYGYTF
TRBV27	TRBD2	CASRSSGAYYEQYF
TRBV6-5	NA	CASSYEGAPNTEAFF
TRBV2	TRBD2	CASTGTTYNEQFF
TRBV14	NA	CASSVKAQGRYEQYF
TRBV19	NA	CASSIVGFSGELFF
TRBV6-5	NA	CASQLRGFEQYF
TRBV2	NA	CASRVSTDSNQPQHF
TRBV28	NA	CASSFGPGQNTEAFF
TRBV27	TRBD2	CASRPGLAETQYF
TRBV27	NA	CASSLSPRQGSTEAFF
TRBV7-9	NA	CASSPLGPYEQYF
TRBV7-3	NA	CASSFGGERTDTQYF
TRBV5-1	TRBD1	CASSPRTGEYGYTF
TRBV5-1	NA	CASSLVGGITDTQYF
TRBV19	NA	CASSIGKGFMRGVSYEQYF
TRBV30	NA	CAGSFSVSYNSPLHF
TRBV6-4	TRBD2	CASSELAGARDTQYF
TRBV29-1	TRBD1	CSVARPGQQETQYF
TRBV27	NA	CASSLWINQPQHF
TRBV4-3	TRBD2	CASSQVEVAGGPEDTQYF
TRBV6-6	NA	CASGRYEQYF
TRBV7-9	TRBD2	CASSELAGLTDTQYF
TRBV7-3	NA	CASSLGRDSEQYF
TRBV4-1	TRBD1	CASSQDMVGGLRETQYF
TRBV29-1	NA	CSAATDTQYF
TRBV10-1	TRBD2	CARTGGPKEETQYF
TRBV19	TRBD1	CASSGRQGGTEAFF
TRBV4-3	NA	CASSPSGVGVSYEQYF
TRBV18	NA	CASSLRGASGTDTQYF
TRBV21-1	NA	CASSKLRAAGELFF
TRBV10-3	NA	CAISAGETQYF
TRBV29-1	NA	CSVEAGGPGETQYF
TRBV14	NA	CASSQGLRANTEAFF
TRBV23-1	TRBD1	CASSLRTGPYEQYF
TRBV5-1	TRBD2	CASSLGKLAGGPDTQYF
TRBV15	NA	CATSRRLQRFNEQFF